Given below is one T cell receptor beta chain in context. What antigen it recognizes has not been identified. Base qualities were left out, and no much larger clone turns up one base away. The sample's time point, from its label and the paper: blood from clinic visit 5 months post-surgery; TSC patient then seizure free. The surgery cases with the highest brain T cell transcript signatures were chosen for TCR beta chain sequencing of brain tissue, and also of blood when blood was available. Before surgery, patients had received at least one anti-epileptic drug. The TCR-sequenced patients were children whose drug-resistant epilepsy was caused by tuberous sclerosis complex, focal cortical dysplasia, Rasmussen encephalitis or hemimegalencephaly. Bulk genomic DNA was extracted from unsorted brain tissue and whole blood with the Monarch genomic DNA purification kit. TCR beta chain sequences were generated from genomic DNA using the immunoSEQ assay. The study's own analysis went as follows. CDR3 sequences that did not begin with the conserved framework cysteine at position 104 were removed by hand. To get clonality, the normalized Shannon's Diversity Index was subtracted from one, giving values from 0 (maximal diversity) to 1 (oligoclonal). Differences in the frequency of the same CDR3 between samples, such as brain versus blood, were assessed with chi-squared comparison-of-proportions tests. Public clonotypes were identified by searching immuneACCESS, and similarity to known antiviral clonotypes was assessed with the VDJdb browser. The immuneACCESS repertoire file appears here via TCRdb, limited to in-frame rearrangements. These files lack a portion of the clones; in checked studies, under half of the deficit traces to unresolved V genes, and the cause of the others is not known. V, J and clone size were drawn from that table, and D and trimming were deduced from the DNA. The sample data list around 340,000 clones, and 85% to 95% of these were observed just once. The top ten clones comprise 4.5% to 7% of the sample.

From the cysteine up to the phenylalanine, the CDR3 has a length of 18 residues. Only the CDR3 DNA stays, 54 bases, in frame from base 1. The CDR1 and CDR2 encoded by the germline V gene are MGHRA and YSYEKL. Trimming leaves V shorter by 3 bases and J shorter by 6 bases, with the junction holding 15 bases beyond the gene matches. The data are from a study of brain T cells in children with intractable seizures (dated by TCRdb to the early 2020s). For the wider study: Resected brain tissue from some 53 pediatric epilepsy surgery cases was initially screened for immune gene transcripts with a NanoString immunology panel. Among the 12 selected surgery cases, eight also had pre-surgery blood sequenced, leaving four with brain tissue only.

What the research found in general, with its limitations: Because sequencing depth was different between pre-surgery and post-surgery blood, clones absent from the pre-surgery sample may reflect undersampling. The patients' HCMV serostatus was not known, and viral specificity was inferred solely from CDR3 sequence similarity.

Here the chain combines TRBV4-1 and TRBJ1-5; 9 bases in between match TRBD1. This receptor was identified in a boy under two years old with tuberous sclerosis and intractable seizures. The sequenced sample was peripheral blood, obtained approximately 5 months after surgery. The CDR3 reads as follows: CASSQKLAQGAWGQPQHF. The bases read TGCGCCAGCAGCCAGAAGCTCGCACAGGGGGCCTGGGGTCAGCCCCAGCATTTT.